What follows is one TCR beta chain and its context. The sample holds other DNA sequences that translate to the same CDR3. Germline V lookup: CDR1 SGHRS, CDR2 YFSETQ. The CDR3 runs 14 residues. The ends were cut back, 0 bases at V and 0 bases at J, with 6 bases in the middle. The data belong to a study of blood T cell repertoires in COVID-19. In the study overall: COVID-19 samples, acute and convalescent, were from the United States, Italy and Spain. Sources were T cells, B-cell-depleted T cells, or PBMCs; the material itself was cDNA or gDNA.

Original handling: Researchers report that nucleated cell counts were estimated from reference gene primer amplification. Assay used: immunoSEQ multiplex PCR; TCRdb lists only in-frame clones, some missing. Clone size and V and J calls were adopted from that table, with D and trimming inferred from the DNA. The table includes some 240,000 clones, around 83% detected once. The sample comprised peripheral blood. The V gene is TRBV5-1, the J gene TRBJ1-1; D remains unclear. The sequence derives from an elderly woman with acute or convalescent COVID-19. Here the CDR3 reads CASSLGLVNTEAFF. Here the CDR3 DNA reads TGCGCCAGCAGCTTGGGACTGGTGAACACTGAAGCTTTCTTT. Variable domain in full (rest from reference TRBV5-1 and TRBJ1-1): KAGVTQTPRYLIKTRGQQVTLSCSPISGHRSVSWYQQTPGQGLQFLFEYFSETQRNKGNFPGRFSGRQFSNSRSEMNVSTLELGDSALYLCASSLGLVNTEAFFGQGTRLTVV.